This T cell receptor (beta chain) was retrieved from a study of cytomegalovirus exposure and HLA in healthy donors (dated by TCRdb to about 2017). Regarding the complete study: The roughly 700 repertoires of the first cohort and the 120 validation repertoires were produced on the same platform, according to a later analysis. The aim of the study was to test whether cataloging public T cell receptors could identify signatures of past pathogen exposure. In addition to the first cohort of approximately 670 subjects, a separate validation cohort of 130 or so different subjects was used. To predict cytomegalovirus infection status, the study brought together high-throughput TCR immunosequencing, statistical association of individual TCRs with disease status, and machine learning.

Library preparation was by the immunoSEQ multiplex PCR assay. Turning to the authors' computational methods: To diagnose cytomegalovirus status from the catalog of TCR beta chain sequences, a statistical classification framework was built. Here the immuneACCESS table is served through TCRdb, limited to in-frame sequences with V and J called. Missing clones are a known gap in these copies; in checked studies unresolved V genes cover under half, and the rest lacks a known reason. That table gives V, J and clone size, and the DNA gave D and trimming. The sample records fewer than 150,000 clones, about 86% of which are singletons. The ten largest clonotypes hold 7.5% to 8.5% of the sample. V loses 0 bases of germline sequence and J loses 6 bases, and the interval between the two ends is 10 bases. Including cysteine and phenylalanine, the CDR3 has 14 amino acids. The kept DNA is CDR3 alone, 42 bases in frame from the first base. For CDR1 and CDR2, the germline V gene (reference sequence) lists SGHKS and YYEKEE.

Broad study findings and their caveats: In vitro tests confirmed that three of the cytomegalovirus-associated TCR beta chains recognize cytomegalovirus antigens. A later analysis had no HLA typing for the validation cohort, so co-occurrence there was scored across all 120 repertoires. Most TCR sequences were seen in very few donors, while some public TCRs were found in many individuals. Subsequent analysis determined that TCRs grouped into clusters in the first cohort also showed a tendency toward co-occurrence across the roughly 110 validation repertoires, and 94% of cluster scores exceeded 0. Cytomegalovirus status was reported to be diagnosed by the classifier with high specificity and sensitivity in both the original and validation cohorts. According to the authors, the approach could potentially be generalized to other disease states and immunological phenotypes. In the study, some 160 TCR beta chains were listed as associated with cytomegalovirus.

The donors belonged to the validation cohort of approximately 130 subjects, which was separate from the roughly 680-subject first cohort. About this clone itself: There is no known antigen for this receptor. No much larger clone is present one base from it, and per-base qualities are unavailable.

The sample consisted of PBMCs. The rearrangement joined TRBV5-5 to TRBJ1-5, with no D gene named confidently. This clonotype originated in a young woman in good health and CMV-seropositive. The CDR3 reads CASSLGAGSQPQHF. The DNA sequence reads TGTGCCAGCAGCTTGGGGGCGGGGAGTCAGCCCCAGCATTTT.